This is a list of T cell receptor beta chains from one sample in a study of CD8 T cells in Susac syndrome. MiXCR, run by TCRdb on the immunoSEQ multiplex PCR reads, gives a single entry per CDR3 protein. The data contain about 190,000 distinct CDR3 sequences, 85% to 95% of them singletons. The sequenced material came from CD8+ T cells from PBMCs. The receptors were gathered from a human donor with Susac syndrome. The CDR3 runs from the conserved cysteine through the conserved F or W. The order of the fields is clone size, V gene, D gene, J gene, CDR3 DNA, CDR3 protein. A D gene is named only where the DNA matches it firmly. Clone sizes are given selectively: once, few, many, or a class where the clone is expanded.

-	TRBV14	TRBD1	TRBJ1-2	TGTGCCAGCAGCCGGGGGACAGGGAGAAGCTATGGCTACACCTTC	CASSRGTGRSYGYTF
-	TRBV5-1	-	TRBJ2-7	TGCGCCAGCAGCTCGGGAGGACAGATGACTAACGAGCAGTACTTC	CASSSGGQMTNEQYF
-	TRBV5-8	-	TRBJ2-1	TGTGCCAGCAGCTTGGGAACGACCAGCTCCTACAATGAGCAGTTCTTC	CASSLGTTSSYNEQFF
-	TRBV9	-	TRBJ2-7	TGTGCCAGCAGCCCAGAGTCACAGTCCTCCGAGCAGTACTTC	CASSPESQSSEQYF
-	TRBV5-6	-	TRBJ2-5	TGTGCCAGCAGCTTGGACTCTGGTTCCTCGGAGACCCAGTACTTC	CASSLDSGSSETQYF
-	TRBV7-2	-	TRBJ2-5	TGTGCCAGCAGCTTATGGACAGAACAAGAGACCCAGTACTTC	CASSLWTEQETQYF
-	TRBV28	TRBD1	TRBJ1-5	TGTGCCAGCATCTCCGGGACAGCCCTCTATAGCAATCAGCCCCAGCATTTT	CASISGTALYSNQPQHF
-	TRBV28	-	TRBJ2-7	TGTGCCAGCAGTTTATTTGGAGACGAGCAGTACTTC	CASSLFGDEQYF
-	TRBV4-1	TRBD2	TRBJ2-1	TGCGCCAGCAGCCATTATAGCGGGAGCGGCGAGCAGTTCTTC	CASSHYSGSGEQFF
-	TRBV20-1	-	TRBJ2-2	TGCAGTGCTACTACGGTACAGGGTAGAACCGGGGAGCTGTTTTTT	CSATTVQGRTGELFF
-	TRBV29-1	-	TRBJ2-3	TGCAGCGTTGAGAAGGGGGGGGATACGCAGTATTTT	CSVEKGGDTQYF
-	TRBV9	TRBD1	TRBJ2-4	TGTGCCAGCAGCCCCATTCGTAAACGACAGGGGGCGCACAAAAACATTCAGTACTTC	CASSPIRKRQGAHKNIQYF
-	TRBV5-1	-	TRBJ1-2	TGCGCCAGCAGCTCGGAGGACGGAGCCTATGGCTACACCTTC	CASSSEDGAYGYTF
once	TRBV7-9	-	TRBJ1-3	TGTGCCAGCAGCCCAACCCAGGGCCACACCATATATTTT	CASSPTQGHTIYF
-	TRBV29-1	TRBD2	TRBJ2-1	TGCAGCGTTGGCGGATTGACTAGCGGGAGGGCCGTTGAGCAGTTCTTC	CSVGGLTSGRAVEQFF
-	TRBV2	-	TRBJ1-3	TGTGCCAGCAGCGGACAGCTCACTGGAAACACCATATATTTT	CASSGQLTGNTIYF
-	TRBV5-1	-	TRBJ2-5	TGCGCCAGCAGCTTGGACGCTAGCCCTCAAGAGACCCAGTACTTC	CASSLDASPQETQYF
-	TRBV11-2	-	TRBJ2-1	TGTGCCAGCAGCTTCGCTATGGGGCGGAGCTCCTACAATGAGCAGTTCTTC	CASSFAMGRSSYNEQFF
-	TRBV6-5	-	TRBJ2-1	TGTGCCAGCAGTTACTCCCCCGAGGGGCTGTATAATGAGCAGTTCTTC	CASSYSPEGLYNEQFF
-	TRBV9	TRBD2	TRBJ2-7	TGTGCCAGCAGCGTAGAAGCGGGAGCTATCTACGAGCAGTACTTC	CASSVEAGAIYEQYF
-	TRBV6-5	-	TRBJ1-2	TGTGCCAGCAGTTGGGCGGGCGAGGGCGATGGTGGCTACACCTTC	CASSWAGEGDGGYTF
-	TRBV7-2	-	TRBJ2-1	TGTGCAACGCAGGGGAGCGGGTCATACAATGAGCAGTTCTTC	CATQGSGSYNEQFF
-	TRBV4-1	-	TRBJ1-1	TGCGCCAGCAGCCCGGGGAGAGGTGAAGCTTTCTTT	CASSPGRGEAFF
-	TRBV3-1	TRBD2	TRBJ2-5	TGTGCCAGCAGCCAAGTTGCTAGCGGGAAGGTAGAGACCCAGTACTTC	CASSQVASGKVETQYF
-	TRBV4-1	-	TRBJ2-7	TGCGCCAGCAGCCGCGTGGGAGTCTCCTACGAGCAGTACTTC	CASSRVGVSYEQYF
-	TRBV18	-	TRBJ2-4	TGTGCCAGCTCACCACCAGAGAGTTCCGACTCGCTAGGCAAAAACATTCAGTACTTC	CASSPPESSDSLGKNIQYF
-	TRBV28	-	TRBJ2-1	TGTGCCAGCAGGCCCCCGGGGACACTCGACAATGAGCAGTTCTTC	CASRPPGTLDNEQFF
-	TRBV28	-	TRBJ1-2	TGTGCCAGCAGTTTGGGTTCCAGCCCCTATGGCTACACCTTC	CASSLGSSPYGYTF
-	TRBV7-8	-	TRBJ2-3	TGTGCCAGCAGCTTAGCCCACATTGGATTCACAGATACGCAGTATTTT	CASSLAHIGFTDTQYF
once	TRBV29-1	-	TRBJ1-2	TGCAGCGGTGTCCTACGGGACTATGGCTACACCTTC	CSGVLRDYGYTF
-	TRBV7-8	-	TRBJ2-7	TGTGCCAGCAGCTTAGCGCTGCCGGGGCACGAACCCTACGAGCAGTACTTC	CASSLALPGHEPYEQYF
-	TRBV19	-	TRBJ1-1	TGTGCCAGTAGTTGGTCCACTGAAGCTTTCTTT	CASSWSTEAFF
-	TRBV3-1	-	TRBJ2-3	TGTGCCAGCAGCCAAGGGGGGTTAGGGTACCTTACTAGCACAGATACGCAGTATTTT	CASSQGGLGYLTSTDTQYF
-	TRBV9	-	TRBJ2-5	TGTGCCAGCAGCGTAGATGGGGCTGGGGAGACCCAGTACTTC	CASSVDGAGETQYF
-	TRBV28	-	TRBJ2-1	TGTGCCAGCAGTTTGACTAGATCTTTGGATGAGCAGTTCTTC	CASSLTRSLDEQFF
-	TRBV29-1	-	TRBJ2-1	TGCAGCGTGGTTATCGGGCTCGATGAGCAGTTCTTC	CSVVIGLDEQFF
-	TRBV19	-	TRBJ1-5	TGTGCCAGTAGTATAGACGGACAGAGCAATCAGCCCCAGCATTTT	CASSIDGQSNQPQHF
-	TRBV7-7	-	TRBJ2-1	TGTGCTAGCAGCTTGGCCGGGGTGGATGGTGAGCAGTTCTTC	CASSLAGVDGEQFF
-	TRBV2	-	TRBJ2-3	TGTGCCAGCAGTGAAGCGGGATCGGGCACAGATACGCAGTATTTT	CASSEAGSGTDTQYF
-	TRBV20-1	-	TRBJ2-6	TGCAGTGCTAGGGAGGGACAGTCCTACTCTGGGGCCAACGTCCTGACTTTC	CSAREGQSYSGANVLTF
few	TRBV7-2	-	TRBJ2-7	TGTGCCAGCAGCTTAGAATACGAGCAGTACTTC	CASSLEYEQYF
-	TRBV6-2/TRBV6-3	-	TRBJ2-7	TGTGCCAGCAGTTACTTTAGTCTGAAGAGCTCCTACGAGCAGTACTTC	CASSYFSLKSSYEQYF
-	TRBV12-3/TRBV12-4	-	TRBJ1-5	TGTGCCAGCAGTTTGGGGGTCTACAATCAGCCCCAGCATTTT	CASSLGVYNQPQHF
-	TRBV5-6	TRBD2	TRBJ2-5	TGTGCCAGCAGCTTGGAAAATAGCGGGAGATGGGAGACCCAGTACTTC	CASSLENSGRWETQYF
-	TRBV20-1	TRBD2	TRBJ2-1	TGCAGTGCTAGAGATGTGACTAGCGGGAGTTACAATGAGCAGTTCTTC	CSARDVTSGSYNEQFF
-	TRBV5-1	TRBD1	TRBJ2-7	TGCGCCAGCAGCCCAGGGACAGACGAGCAGTACTTC	CASSPGTDEQYF
-	TRBV3-1	-	TRBJ1-1	TGTGCCAGCAGCCAAGAGAACAATGGGACTGAAGCTTTCTTT	CASSQENNGTEAFF
-	TRBV3-1	-	TRBJ1-1	TGTGCCAGCAGCTTGGACATATCGAACACTGAAGCTTTCTTT	CASSLDISNTEAFF
once	TRBV2	-	TRBJ2-7	TGTGCCAGCAGACAGGCTGGCCTGGAGCAGTACTTC	CASRQAGLEQYF
-	TRBV27	-	TRBJ2-7	TGTGCCAGCAGTTTGGCAGGGGAGTACGAGCAGTACTTC	CASSLAGEYEQYF
-	TRBV3-1	-	TRBJ2-5	TGTGCCAGCAGCCAAGAGTGGTTCGGAGAGACCCAGTACTTC	CASSQEWFGETQYF